This TCR beta chain was retrieved from a study of TIL therapy for anti-PD-1-resistant metastatic lung cancer listed by TCRdb under 2021. For the wider study: A median age of 54 years (range about 38-85) and a median tumor PD-L1 proportion score of approximately 6% were recorded among enrolled patients. T cell receptor beta sequencing of tumor and peripheral blood was used to follow clonotypes across the tumor, the expanded TIL product and serial blood samples. Across the cohort, whole-exome sequencing showed a median non-synonymous tumor mutation burden of 1.5 mutations per megabase. Most of the cohort had lung adenocarcinoma, including a few EGFR-mutant tumors and two ALK-rearranged tumors, and half of the patients were either current or former smokers.

Here is what the overall study found, with its caveats: Clonal turnover during TIL culture was high, and many clones enriched in the product were not detected in the baseline tumor, suggesting clonal contraction rather than faithful expansion. Generalizability was limited because the cohort was highly selected, with more treatment-naive, never-smoker and oncogene-addicted patients included than is typical. Higher clonality and lower diversity were observed in expanded TIL cultures than in baseline intratumoral T cells (median clonality roughly 6% vs 31%, p < 0.0001). The study protocol defined all tumor marker inferences as exploratory.

CDR1 SGHTA and CDR2 FQGNSA are derived from the germline V gene. The CDR3 numbers 15 residues from cysteine through phenylalanine. Here the CDR3 DNA is all that survives: 45 bases in frame from base 1. V was cut back by 0 bases and J by 6 bases, leaving a gap of 11 bases between them. TCR beta CDR3 regions were amplified from genomic DNA by bias-controlled multiplex PCR with the immunoSEQ v3 hsTCRB kit. TCR libraries were sequenced on an Illumina NextSeq 500 to around 2 million read pairs for survey level or roughly 5-6.5 million for deep level. Per the authors' processing: Clonality was reported by immunoSEQ Analyzer software, which also assigned V, D and J genes and filtered out non-productive sequences. Repertoires of infused TIL and blood were compared using productive Simpson clonality and the Morisita overlap index of productive TRB rearrangements. This is the immuneACCESS table as TCRdb keeps it, with only in-frame sequences that have V and J called. A part of the clones is gone; compared with another copy, unresolved V genes explain less than half, and the rest is unexplained. V, J and clone size derive from that table, while D and trimming were established from the DNA sequence. Present in this sample are over 25,000 clones, approximately 72% of which were seen just once. The ten largest clones add up to less than 8.5% of the sample.

Remarks on this clone: Its antigen target is currently unknown. No base qualities exist here, and no much larger clone lies one base off it.

The time point label here, explained by the study, means: pre-treatment sample, taken before nivolumab and TIL therapy. Baseline tumor samples were excised metastases, mostly pleural nodules or supraclavicular lymph nodes, from the same resection used to grow TIL. Tumors were collected before any PD-1/PD-L1 blockade, after which patients were given nivolumab, and patients who progressed were given lymphodepletion, an infusion of expanded TIL and IL-2. Adults with stage 4 NSCLC were enrolled from late 2017 to early 2020 in a dual-center phase I trial. Samples came from a single-arm, open-label phase I trial of tumor-infiltrating lymphocyte therapy with nivolumab in advanced non-small cell lung cancer. Portions of each resected tumor were snap-frozen in liquid nitrogen and stored at -80 °C. Tumor regions of interest were selected on H&E sections using laser-capture macrodissection, ground into roughly 15 mg aliquots, and extracted using Qiagen Allprep kits.

This TCR came from a person between 25 and 79 years old with non-small cell lung cancer. Here the chain combines TRBV7-2 and TRBJ2-2; no D segment can be confidently identified. The sample in question was tumor tissue, obtained at baseline. In nucleotide form, the sequence is TGTGCCAGCAGCTTAGCTGTCACCTACCCCGGGGAGCTGTTTTTT. It specifies CASSLAVTYPGELFF.